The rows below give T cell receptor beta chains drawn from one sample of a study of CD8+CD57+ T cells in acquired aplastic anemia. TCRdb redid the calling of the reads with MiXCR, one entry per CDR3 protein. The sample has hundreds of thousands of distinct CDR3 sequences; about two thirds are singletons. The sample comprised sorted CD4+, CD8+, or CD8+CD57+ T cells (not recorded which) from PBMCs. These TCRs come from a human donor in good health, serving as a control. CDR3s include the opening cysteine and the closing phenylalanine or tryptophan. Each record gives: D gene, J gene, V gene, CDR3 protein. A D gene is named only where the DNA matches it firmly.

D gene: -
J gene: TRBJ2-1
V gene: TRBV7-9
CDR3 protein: CASSYGTSDEQFF

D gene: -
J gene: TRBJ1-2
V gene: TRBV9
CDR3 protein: CASSPMGDGQHGYTF

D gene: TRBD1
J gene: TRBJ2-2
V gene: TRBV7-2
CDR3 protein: CASSLEQGTHEAQFF

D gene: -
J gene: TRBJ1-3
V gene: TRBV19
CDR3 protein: CASSPGQSSGNTIYF

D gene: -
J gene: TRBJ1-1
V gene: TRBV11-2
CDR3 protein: CASSLDRNSSGTEAFF

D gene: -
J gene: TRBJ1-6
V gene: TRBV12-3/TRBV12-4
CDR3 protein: CASSRQFDSPLHF

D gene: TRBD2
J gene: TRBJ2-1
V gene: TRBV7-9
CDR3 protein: CASSLGAGWGDRGF

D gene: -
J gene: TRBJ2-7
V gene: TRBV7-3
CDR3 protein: CASSLGREHEF

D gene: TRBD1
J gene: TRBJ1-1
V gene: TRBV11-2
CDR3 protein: CASSPRTGGSTEAFF

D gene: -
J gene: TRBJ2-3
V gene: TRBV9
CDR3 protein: CASSAAATQYF

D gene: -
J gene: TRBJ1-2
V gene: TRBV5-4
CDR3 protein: CASSLVRPPEGGYTF

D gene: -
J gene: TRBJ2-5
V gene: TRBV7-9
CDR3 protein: CASSQVGETQYF

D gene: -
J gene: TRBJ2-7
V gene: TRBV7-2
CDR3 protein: CASSQGGGYGYAQYF

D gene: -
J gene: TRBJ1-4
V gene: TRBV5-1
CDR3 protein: CASSLASGYETNEKLFF

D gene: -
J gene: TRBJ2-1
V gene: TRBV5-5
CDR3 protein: CASSLEGIGYNEQFF

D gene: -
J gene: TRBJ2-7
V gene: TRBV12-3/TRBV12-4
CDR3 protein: CAGSLRGSDEQYF

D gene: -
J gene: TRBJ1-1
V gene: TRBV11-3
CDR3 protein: CASSDRERTEAFF

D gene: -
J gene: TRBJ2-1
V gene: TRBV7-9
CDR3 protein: CASSPHAGSRYFGEQFF